This TCR beta chain came from a study of blood T cell repertoires in COVID-19. Overall study: The United States, Italy and Spain were the sources of the acute and convalescent COVID-19 samples. Sources were T cells, B-cell-depleted T cells, or PBMCs; the material itself was cDNA or gDNA.

The count of this clone is one. As processed by the authors: Amplifying reference gene primers gave estimates of nucleated cell counts. TCRdb's copy holds only in-frame clones and misses some; the assay was immunoSEQ multiplex PCR. That table supplies the V and J calls and clone size; D and trimming were determined from the DNA. The data show around 68,000 clones, with 93% seen just once and approximately 2.9% held by the top ten. V was pared by 7 bases and J by 0 bases, with 13 bases between. The CDR3 loop spans 14 amino acids. Germline V CDR1 and CDR2: SGHRS, YFSETQ. The sequence was collected from a man aged 65-85 years with active COVID-19. Sample: peripheral blood. The rearrangement uses TRBV5-1 and TRBJ1-1, with D possibly TRBD1 on 5 matching bases. CDR3 coding DNA: TGCGCCAGCGCACCCGGGACTCTGAACACTGAAGCTTTCTTT. It codes for CASAPGTLNTEAFF.